This T cell receptor (beta chain) emerged from a study of T cells in Graves' hyperthyroidism and ophthalmopathy. TCR beta CDR3 sequences were amplified from RNA transcripts. An initial round of RT-PCR targeting the TCR CDR3 relied on the HTBI primer set. TCRdb re-analysed the multiplex PCR reads in MiXCR, keeping a single row per CDR3 protein. Found here are about 600,000 distinct CDR3 sequences, around 13% of them singletons; the top ten hold around 13%. Sequenced material: blood. The sequence was obtained from a woman aged 50 to 65 with Graves' ophthalmopathy.

The CDR3 sequence: CASEYQLAGGEQFF. CDR3 nucleotide sequence: TGCGCCAGCGAGTACCAACTAGCGGGAGGCGAGCAGTTCTTC. The chain employs TRBV5-1 and TRBJ2-1, with 12 bases fitting TRBD2. The germline CDR1 and CDR2 sequences are SGHRS and YFSETQ. The CDR3 has 14 residues. J lost 10 bases, V lost 7 bases, and 9 bases had no gene match.